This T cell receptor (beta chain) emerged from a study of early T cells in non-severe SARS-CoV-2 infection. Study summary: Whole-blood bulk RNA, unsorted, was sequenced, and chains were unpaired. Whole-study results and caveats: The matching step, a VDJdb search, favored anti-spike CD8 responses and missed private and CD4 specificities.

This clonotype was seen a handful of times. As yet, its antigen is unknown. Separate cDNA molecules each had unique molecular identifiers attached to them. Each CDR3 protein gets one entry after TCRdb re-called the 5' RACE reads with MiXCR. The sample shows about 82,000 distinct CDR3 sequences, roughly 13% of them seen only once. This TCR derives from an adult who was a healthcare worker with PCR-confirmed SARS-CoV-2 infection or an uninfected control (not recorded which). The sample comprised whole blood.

CDR3 amino acids: CASSESSVGYGYTF. CDR3 nucleotides: TGCGCCAGCAGTGAGTCGAGTGTTGGCTATGGCTACACCTTC. The rearrangement joins TRBV10-2 to TRBJ1-2; D unclear. In germline, CDR1 is WSHSY, CDR2 SAAADI. V lost 0 bases, J lost 4 bases, and 9 bases lay in between. This CDR3 contains 14 residues.